The source of this TCR delta chain is a study of γδ T cells in repeated Plasmodium falciparum infection. Gammadelta T cells were flow-sorted from PBMC into Vgamma9/Vdelta2+ and Vdelta2-negative populations for bulk analysis. In its sample, this clone was seen a few times. This DNA's translation differs at residue 18 from TCRdb's protein, which comes from a much larger clone; a read error is likely, and the protein shown is translated from the DNA. TCRdb re-called the multiplex PCR reads using CATT. The sample yields approximately 90,000 delta-chain clones, approximately 1% seen once. CDR1 TSWWSYY and CDR2 QGS come from the germline V gene. This CDR3 is built from 20 residues.

The chain combines TRDV1 with TRDJ1, with 10 nucleotides matching TRDD3. The clonotype comes from a pool of human donors (malaria-infected and uninfected, not separated). The sequenced sample consisted of gamma-delta T cells from blood. The CDR3 DNA is TGTGCTCTTGGGGAATTTGCGGTACGCTGGGGGATAAGGTACACCGATAAACCCATCTTT. Its translation is CALGEFAVRWGIRYTDKPIF.